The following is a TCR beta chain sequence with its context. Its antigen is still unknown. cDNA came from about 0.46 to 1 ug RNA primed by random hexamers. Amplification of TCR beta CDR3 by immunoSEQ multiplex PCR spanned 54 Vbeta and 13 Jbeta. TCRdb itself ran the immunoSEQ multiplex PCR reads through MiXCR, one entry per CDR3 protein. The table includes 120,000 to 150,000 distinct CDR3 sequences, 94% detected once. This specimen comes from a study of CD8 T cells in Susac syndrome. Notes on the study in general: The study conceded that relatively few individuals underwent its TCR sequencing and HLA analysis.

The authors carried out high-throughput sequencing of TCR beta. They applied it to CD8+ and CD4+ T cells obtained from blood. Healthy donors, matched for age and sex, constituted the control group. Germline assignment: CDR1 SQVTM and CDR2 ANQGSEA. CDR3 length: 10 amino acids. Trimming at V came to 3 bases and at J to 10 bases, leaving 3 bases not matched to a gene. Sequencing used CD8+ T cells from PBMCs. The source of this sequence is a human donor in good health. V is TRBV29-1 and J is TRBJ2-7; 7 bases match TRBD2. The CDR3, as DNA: TGCAGCGTTGACGGCGGGAGCCAGTACTTC. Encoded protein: CSVDGGSQYF.